The clone carrying this TCR beta chain turned up a few times. Its antigen is unidentified. The data derive from a study of beta chain features in type 1 diabetes. The wider study: Age, gender and cell yields were similar between patients and healthy donors. Study-level points and caveats: Shorter templates might be favored by PCR, equally in patients and controls. Moderate yet significant TCRB CDR3 shortening was seen in Type 1 diabetes patients in all four CD4+ subsets. Type 1 diabetes patients showed fewer insertions and more deletions at VDJ junctions.

This CDR3 is built from 14 residues. V trimming: 4 bases; J trimming: 4 bases; junction bases outside the gene matches: 6. Germline lookup yields CDR1 SGHRS and CDR2 YFSETQ. Isolated RNA was reverse transcribed in full, so expressed TCRB transcripts were sequenced. The repertoire was sequenced with immunoSEQ multiplex PCR; TCRdb's copy has only in-frame clones and lacks some. The repertoire holds about 160,000 clones, with roughly 9% as singletons. The purity of all sorted populations exceeded 95%. Specimen: central memory CD4+ T cells from blood. The chain is built from TRBV5-1 and TRBJ2-3; 7 bases align to TRBD1. This TCR came from a woman aged 25 to 45 with type 1 diabetes. The CDR3 nucleotides read TGCGCCAGCAGCCCGGGACAGCAGGCAGATACGCAGTATTTT. Encoded protein: CASSPGQQADTQYF.